The T cell receptor (beta chain) described here comes from a study of blood T cells in healthy people across ages (dated by TCRdb to the mid-2010s). About the investigation overall: Template switching captured roughly one uniquely barcoded TCR beta cDNA molecule per two T cells in model experiments. Age-related changes in TCR beta repertoire diversity were measured in the study by deep sequencing normalized with unique cDNA molecular identifiers. Four age groups were formed from the donors: young (average approximately 15 years), middle-aged (approximately 40), aged (about 62) and long-lived (82). To avoid experimental bias, donors of different ages were randomly spread across the sequencing lanes. Using the same blood draw, the study looked at two additional independent replicas of 1 million unique cDNA reads for two donors, one aged 18 to 30 and the other aged 80 or older.

Donors were about 36 systemically healthy Caucasian individuals from Russia aged roughly 6 to 95 years. Ten milliliters of peripheral blood were drawn from each donor into EDTA-treated Vacutainer tubes. Ficoll-Paque density-gradient centrifugation was used to isolate PBMCs, with at least 6 million obtained per sample. Total RNA was extracted from PBMCs with Trizol reagent, with at least 6 micrograms obtained per sample. For every donor, an aliquot of PBMCs went through flow cytometry to measure the percentages of naive CD45RAhigh/CD27high T cells. With regard to this clonotype: No antigen is known for it. Qualities for individual bases were not recorded, and no much larger clone is one base off.

The library was prepared using 5' RACE. Reads for this sample came from an Illumina HiSeq 2500. A second PCR of roughly 6 to 11 cycles was run with a J-beta primer mix and a sample-barcoded 5' primer. Each TCR beta cDNA molecule received a unique molecular identifier from a template-switch 5' adaptor carrying 12 random nucleotides. Each sample yielded at least 2.5 million CDR3-containing paired-end reads. First-strand cDNA was synthesized from all RNA with the Mint cDNA synthesis kit, primed by a TRBC-specific oligonucleotide. All cDNA was treated with uracil-DNA glycosylase and then went through a first 18-cycle PCR with the universal primers M1SS and BC2_uni_R. The published analysis was carried out like this. For normalization, 1 million high-quality reads, each with a distinct molecular identifier, were randomly selected from each sample. Reads sharing molecular identifiers were discarded rather than binned into consensus sequences. MiTCR, with a Q25 quality threshold and the strictest error-elimination algorithm, was used for CDR3 identification, clonotype clustering and error correction. A nonparametric unseen species model with Euler transformation was used to estimate lower-bound total TCR beta diversity. TCRdb reran the public reads through fastp at Q25 and MiXCR, keeping productive beta chains. Each entry merges the rows of one CDR3 protein and shows their most common DNA and genes. None of the V and J calls come from the authors' own analysis; TCRdb made them. This sample is represented by about 1,500,000 distinct CDR3 sequences; 42% of them were singletons. The ten largest clones take up under 8% of the sample.

On the study overall, not on this receptor specifically: The percentage of naive T cells measured by flow cytometry correlated strongly with observed TCR beta diversity. Observed TCR beta diversity per million T cells fell roughly linearly with age, and a significant reduction was already apparent by age roughly 40. Compared with the aged group, more naive CD4+ T cells, fewer expanded clones and increased TCR diversity were shown by the long-lived group, suggesting age selection. Because profiling used bulk unsorted PBMCs, naive and antigen-experienced compartments could not be compared conclusively. Donor CMV infection status was unknown, potentially confounding age-related changes in expanded clonotypes. Estimates of total diversity from one million sequenced T cells were regarded as lower bounds and underestimates.

V lost 4 bases and J lost 5 bases, and the count of bases not matched to a germline gene is 8. The CDR3 spans 15 residues, from the cysteine through the phenylalanine. The kept DNA is CDR3 alone, 45 bases in frame from the first base. CDR1 and CDR2 (SQVTM, ANQGSEA) derive from the germline V gene. The chain joins TRBV29-1 to TRBJ2-1; 10 bases in the middle match TRBD1. This receptor was identified in a woman in her late teens or twenties in good health. The sample consisted of blood. DNA sequence: TGCAGCGTTGGCTCGGGACAGGGGAGGCACAATGAGCAGTTCTTC. It translates to CSVGSGQGRHNEQFF.